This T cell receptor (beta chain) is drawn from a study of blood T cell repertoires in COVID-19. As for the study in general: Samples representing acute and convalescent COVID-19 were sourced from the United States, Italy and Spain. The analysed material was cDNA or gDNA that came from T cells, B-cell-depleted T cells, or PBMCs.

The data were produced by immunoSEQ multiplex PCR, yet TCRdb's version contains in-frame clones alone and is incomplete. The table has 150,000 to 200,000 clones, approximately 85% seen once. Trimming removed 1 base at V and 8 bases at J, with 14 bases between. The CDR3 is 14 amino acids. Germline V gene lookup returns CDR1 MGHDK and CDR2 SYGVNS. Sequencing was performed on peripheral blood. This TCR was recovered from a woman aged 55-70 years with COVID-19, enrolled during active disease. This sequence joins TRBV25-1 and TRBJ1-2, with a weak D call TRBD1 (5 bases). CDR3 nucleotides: TGTGCCAGCAGTGAATTGGGGCACCTCCTGGGCTACACCTTC. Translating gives CASSELGHLLGYTF.